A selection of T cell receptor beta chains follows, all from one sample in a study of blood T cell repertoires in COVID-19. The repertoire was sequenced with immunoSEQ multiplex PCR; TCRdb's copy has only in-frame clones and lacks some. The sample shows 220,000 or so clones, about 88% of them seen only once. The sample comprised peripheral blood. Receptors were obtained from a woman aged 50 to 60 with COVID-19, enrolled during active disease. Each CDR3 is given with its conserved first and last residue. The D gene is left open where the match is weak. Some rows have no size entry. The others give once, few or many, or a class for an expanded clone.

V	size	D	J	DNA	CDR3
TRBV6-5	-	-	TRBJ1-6	TGTGCCAGCAAACTCCGACAGGCGACCTATTCACCCCTCCACTTT	CASKLRQATYSPLHF
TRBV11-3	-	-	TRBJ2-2	TGTGCCAGCAGCTTCTCACTTTCCGGGGAGCTGTTTTTT	CASSFSLSGELFF
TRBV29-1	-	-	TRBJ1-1	TGCAGCGTGTTATACATGAGCGCTGAAGCTTTCTTT	CSVLYMSAEAFF
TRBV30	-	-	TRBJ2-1	TGTGCCTGGGCTCAGGGGAGGGGTGAGCAGTTCTTC	CAWAQGRGEQFF
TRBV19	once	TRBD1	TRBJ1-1	TGTGCCAGTAGTATAAACAGGGGGAACACTGAAGCTTTCTTT	CASSINRGNTEAFF
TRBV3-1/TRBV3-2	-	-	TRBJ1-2	TGTGCCAGCAGCCCCCGGGGGGGGTGGGGCTACACCTTC	CASSPRGGWGYTF
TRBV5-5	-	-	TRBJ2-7	TGTGCCAGCAGCCTCCCAAGTGGGGGCCAATACGAGCAGTACTTC	CASSLPSGGQYEQYF
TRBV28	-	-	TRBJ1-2	TGTGCCAGCAGTTTATCGGGCGGGTCCTATGGCTACACCTTC	CASSLSGGSYGYTF
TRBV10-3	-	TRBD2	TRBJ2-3	TGTGCCATCAGTGGCCGGACTAGCGGGGGAGAGGATACGCAGTATTTT	CAISGRTSGGEDTQYF
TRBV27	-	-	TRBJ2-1	TGTGCCAGCAGTTACGGGACTCCTGGAGGTGAGCAGTTCTTC	CASSYGTPGGEQFF
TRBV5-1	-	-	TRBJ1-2	TGCGCCAGCAGCTTGGGTCGACAGCCGATGGGCTACACCTTC	CASSLGRQPMGYTF
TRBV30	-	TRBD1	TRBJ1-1	TGTGCCTGGAGTGCCCCACAGGGGGCTTTACCTTGGTTGGGGTTGGTGAGTCGTTCTGAAGCTTTCTTT	CAWSAPQGALPWLGLVSRSEAFF
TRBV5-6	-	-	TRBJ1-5	TGTGCCAGCGGCCTCGGGTCCCCATATAGCAATCAGCCCCAGCATTTT	CASGLGSPYSNQPQHF
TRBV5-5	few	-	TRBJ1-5	TGTGCCAGCAGCCCCGAAAGAGGGCGGCCCCAGCATTTT	CASSPERGRPQHF
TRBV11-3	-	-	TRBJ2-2	TGTGCCAGCAGCTTAAACTCCCTGAACACCGGGGAGCTGTTTTTT	CASSLNSLNTGELFF
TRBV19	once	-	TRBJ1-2	TGTGCCAGTAGTACCGACAGGACAAATGGCTACACCTTC	CASSTDRTNGYTF
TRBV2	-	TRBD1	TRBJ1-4	TGTGCCAGCAGGGCCACGACAGGGCATAATGAAAAACTGTTTTTT	CASRATTGHNEKLFF
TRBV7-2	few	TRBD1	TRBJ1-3	TGTGCCAGCAGCGCTAGGGGACAGAATGGAAACACCATATATTTT	CASSARGQNGNTIYF
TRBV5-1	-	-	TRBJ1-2	TGCGCCAGCAGCGCACAGGGCTACTATGGCTACACCTTC	CASSAQGYYGYTF
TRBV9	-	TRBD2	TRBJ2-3	TGTGCCAGCAGCGTAGCGGCTAGCGGGGGGGCCGGTGCGCAAGATACGCAGTATTTT	CASSVAASGGAGAQDTQYF
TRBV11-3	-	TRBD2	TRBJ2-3	TGTGCCAGCAGCTTCCCGAGGGGACTAGCAGGATCAGATACGCAGTATTTT	CASSFPRGLAGSDTQYF
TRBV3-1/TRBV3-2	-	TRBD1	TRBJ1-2	TGTGCCAGCAGCCAATTGGGGGCAGGGGGCTATGGCTACACCTTC	CASSQLGAGGYGYTF
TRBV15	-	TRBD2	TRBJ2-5	TGTGCCACCAGCACTAATCGGGGGGGCCTGGAGACCCAGTACTTC	CATSTNRGGLETQYF
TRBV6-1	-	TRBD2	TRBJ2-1	TGTGCCAGCAGTGCAAAGACTAGCGGGGCAATGGGTGAGCAGTTCTTC	CASSAKTSGAMGEQFF
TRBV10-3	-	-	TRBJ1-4	TGTGCCATCAGTGGTAACATTAATGAAAAACTGTTTTTT	CAISGNINEKLFF
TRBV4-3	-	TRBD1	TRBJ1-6	TGCGCCAGCAGCCGTGCTGGAGGGGGCTCTGATAATTCACCCCTCCACTTT	CASSRAGGGSDNSPLHF
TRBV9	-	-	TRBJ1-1	TGTGCCAGCAGCGCCGAAGTGCCGGGAACCAAAGCTTTCTTT	CASSAEVPGTKAFF
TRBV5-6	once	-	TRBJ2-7	TGTGCCAGCAGCTTCCCCTGGGGGGACGAGCAGTACTTC	CASSFPWGDEQYF
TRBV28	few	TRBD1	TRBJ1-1	TGTGCCAGCAGTCCTCGGACAGGGATGAGGACTGAAGCTTTCTTT	CASSPRTGMRTEAFF
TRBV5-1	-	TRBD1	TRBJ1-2	TGCGCCAGCAGCTTTGACAGGGCTAACTATGGCTACACCTTC	CASSFDRANYGYTF
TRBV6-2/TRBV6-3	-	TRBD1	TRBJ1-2	TGTGCCAGCAGTTCCCGGGACAGCGTTAACTATGGCTACACCTTC	CASSSRDSVNYGYTF
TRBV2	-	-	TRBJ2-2	TGTGCCAGCAGGGCCGGGCCCCCGGGAGGGGAGCTGTTTTTT	CASRAGPPGGELFF
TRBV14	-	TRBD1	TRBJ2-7	TGTGCCAGCAGCCGAACCGGGACAGGGGGCTACGAGCAGTACTTC	CASSRTGTGGYEQYF
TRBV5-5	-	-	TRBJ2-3	TGTGCCAGCATCCCGCTGGGGCTCACAGATACGCAGTATTTT	CASIPLGLTDTQYF
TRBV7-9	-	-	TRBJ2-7	TGTGCCAGCATGCTACAGGGTAGCTCCTACGAGCAGTACTTC	CASMLQGSSYEQYF
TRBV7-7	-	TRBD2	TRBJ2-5	TGTGCTCCCGAGACTAGCGGGTTCCCGGGGTGGGAGACCCAGTACTTC	CAPETSGFPGWETQYF
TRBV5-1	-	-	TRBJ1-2	TGCGCCAGCAGCCCCCGGAGGGACGGAGCGAACTATGGCTACACCTTC	CASSPRRDGANYGYTF
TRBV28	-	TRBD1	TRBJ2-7	TGTGCCAGCAGTCGACAGGGCTTTCTTTCCGAGCAGTACTTC	CASSRQGFLSEQYF
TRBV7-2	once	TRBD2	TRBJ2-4	TGTGCCAGCAGCTTATACGGGGGGGAAAACATTCAGTACTTC	CASSLYGGENIQYF
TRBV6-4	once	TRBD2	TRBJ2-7	TGTGCCAGCAGTGACCAAGCGGGATCCTACGAGCAGTACTTC	CASSDQAGSYEQYF
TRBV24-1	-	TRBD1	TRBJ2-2	TGTGCCACCAGTGATCCAGGGACAGGGAACACCGGGGAGCTGTTTTTT	CATSDPGTGNTGELFF
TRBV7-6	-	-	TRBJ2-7	TGTGCCAGCAGCTTGGGACTGGTTTACGAGCAGTACTTC	CASSLGLVYEQYF
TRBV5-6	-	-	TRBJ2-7	TGTGCCAGCAGCTTGGTTGGGCAGGAGCAGTACTTC	CASSLVGQEQYF
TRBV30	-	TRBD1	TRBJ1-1	TGTGCCTGGCACAGGGGGCACACTGAAGCTTTCTTT	CAWHRGHTEAFF
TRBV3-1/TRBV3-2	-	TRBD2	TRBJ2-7	TGTGCCAGCAGCCAAGATTCTGCGGGGGGGGTCGCCGAGCAGTACTTC	CASSQDSAGGVAEQYF
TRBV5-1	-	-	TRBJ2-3	TGCGCCAGCAGCGGCCGGGACATCACAGATACGCAGTATTTT	CASSGRDITDTQYF
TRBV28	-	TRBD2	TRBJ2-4	TGTGCCAGCAGCCCCGTGTCGGGGGGGGCCTCCCTAGCCAAAAACATTCAGTACTTC	CASSPVSGGASLAKNIQYF
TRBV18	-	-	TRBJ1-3	TGTGCCAGCTCACCGGGGAGCGCTGGAAACACCATATATTTT	CASSPGSAGNTIYF
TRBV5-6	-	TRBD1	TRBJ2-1	TGTGCCAGCAGCTCAGGGGACAGGTTCAATGAGCAGTTCTTC	CASSSGDRFNEQFF
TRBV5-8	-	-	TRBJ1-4	TGTGCCAGCAGCTTGGCAGGGTTCACTAATGAAAAACTGTTTTTT	CASSLAGFTNEKLFF
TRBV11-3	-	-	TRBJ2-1	TGTGCCAGCAGCTTTAGTTTAGGGAACAGGGCAGAGAGGGAGCAGTTCTTC	CASSFSLGNRAEREQFF
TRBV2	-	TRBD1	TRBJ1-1	TGTGCCAGAGGGGACAGTTTCAATGCCCTTCTAGTATCTGGCACTGAAGCTTTCTTT	CARGDSFNALLVSGTEAFF